This T cell receptor (beta chain) was captured in a study of shared clonotypes between healthy human individuals. Whole-study results and caveats: Between a handful of donors, naive CD4 clonotypes were shared at a level of about 5%. Naive subsets typically showed greater estimated richness than memory subsets.

Deep-level running was used for the assay. This table comes from immunoSEQ multiplex PCR, and its TCRdb copy is limited to in-frame clones, with some not included. The sample yields around 2,000,000 clones, about 95% seen once. Positive CCR7 selection of CD45RO-negative cells yielded the naive CD8 cells, and terminally differentiated effector memory CD45RA+ cells were excluded. For this clone: The antigen remains unidentified.

This receptor was taken from a man in his late teens or twenties in good health. Specimen: naive CD8+ T cells sorted from blood.

Written as DNA, the CDR3 is TGTGCCAGCAGCTCAACGGTCGTATTAGCGGGGGGGGAGACCCAGTACTTC. Protein: CASSSTVVLAGGETQYF. V usage is TRBV13 and J usage is TRBJ2-5, with 11 nucleotides matching TRBD2. This CDR3 region has 17 residues. Per germline, CDR1 PRHDT and CDR2 FYEKMQ (reference sequence). With 4 bases clipped from V and 5 bases from J, the junction kept 12 bases outside the gene matches.